This TCR beta chain was sequenced during a study of patients and donors after allogeneic stem cell transplantation. V dropped 3 bases and J dropped 3; count of bases not matched to a gene: 7. Looked up from germline, CDR1 is SGHRS and CDR2 is YFSETQ. There are 15 residues in the CDR3. TCRdb called the RT-PCR reads again in MiXCR, with one record for every CDR3 protein. The sample has more than 850,000 distinct CDR3 sequences; about a sixth are singletons. The sequence was collected from a human donor who was either an allogeneic HSCT recipient or a stem cell or donor lymphocyte infusion donor (not recorded which). It is not recorded whose cells these are; they may come from a transplant donor. The sample comprised blood, either unsorted or a sorted T cell fraction (not recorded which). The chain links TRBV5-1 to TRBJ1-2, with 8 bases fitting TRBD1. CDR3 nucleotides: TGCGCCAGCAGCTCCGGGACAGGAGGGCACTATGGCTACACCTTC. Its protein is CASSSGTGGHYGYTF. Full variable domain (missing parts from reference TRBV5-1 and TRBJ1-2): KAGVTQTPRYLIKTRGQQVTLSCSPISGHRSVSWYQQTPGQGLQFLFEYFSETQRNKGNFPGRFSGRQFSNSRSEMNVSTLELGDSALYLCASSSGTGGHYGYTFGSGTRLTVV.